This note documents a single TCR beta chain sequence. Its antigen is unknown. The source of the sample is a study of beta chain features in type 1 diabetes. Study findings and constraints: Among type 1 diabetes patients, VDJ junctions had fewer insertions and more deletions. Researchers cautioned that cDNA sequencing could over-represent cells with high TCR expression.

cDNA synthesis used the whole RNA isolate, giving expressed TCRB sequences. The assay was immunoSEQ multiplex PCR, and TCRdb's table has in-frame clones only and misses some. Of about half a million clones in the sample, approximately 31% were seen once. The CDR3 is 15 residues long. After removal of 0 bases from V and 7 bases from J, the junction contained 7 bases not matched to a gene. CDR1 is LNHNV and CDR2 is YYDKDF in the germline V gene (reference sequence). Sequenced: naive CD4+ T cells from blood. The clonotype originates from a man aged 18 to 30 in good health. The chain uses TRBV15 and TRBJ2-5; 8 bases line up with TRBD1. The CDR3 coding sequence is TGTGCCACCAGCAGAGATCCGGACAGGGTCGGGACCCAGTACTTC. It is translated as CATSRDPDRVGTQYF.